The T cell receptor (beta chain) under discussion was sequenced for a study of cytomegalovirus exposure and HLA in healthy donors. Both 60 Vbeta primers and 13 Jbeta primers went into the PCR. The data were produced by immunoSEQ multiplex PCR, yet TCRdb's version contains in-frame clones alone and is incomplete. The sample records fewer than 200,000 clones, more than 60% being singletons. CDR1 and CDR2 (germline): ENHRY, SYGVKD. CDR3 size: 13 residues. Trimming cost V 2 bases and J 9 bases, with 11 bases left between them. This chain uses TRBV10-3 with TRBJ1-5, with D uncertain. What was sequenced was PBMCs. The sequence was collected from a male donor in good health and CMV-seronegative. CDR3 amino acids: CAISEGQVMPQHF. The CDR3 DNA reads TGTGCCATCAGTGAGGGGCAGGTGATGCCCCAGCATTTT.